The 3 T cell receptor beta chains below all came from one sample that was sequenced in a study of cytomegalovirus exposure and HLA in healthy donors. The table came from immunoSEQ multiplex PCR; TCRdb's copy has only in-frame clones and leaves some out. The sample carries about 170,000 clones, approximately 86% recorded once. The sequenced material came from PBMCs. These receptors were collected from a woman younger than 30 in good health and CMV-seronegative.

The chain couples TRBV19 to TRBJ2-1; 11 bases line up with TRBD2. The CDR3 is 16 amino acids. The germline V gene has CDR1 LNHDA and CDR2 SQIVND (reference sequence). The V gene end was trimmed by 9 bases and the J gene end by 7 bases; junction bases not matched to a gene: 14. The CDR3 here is CASRESLAGGGNEQFF. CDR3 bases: TGTGCCAGCAGAGAAAGCCTAGCGGGAGGAGGTAATGAGCAGTTCTTC.

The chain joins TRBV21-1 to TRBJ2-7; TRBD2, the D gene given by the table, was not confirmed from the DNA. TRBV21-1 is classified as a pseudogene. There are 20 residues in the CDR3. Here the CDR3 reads CASRDKSGEDLAKADYEQYF. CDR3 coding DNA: TGTGCCAGCAGAGACAAATCTGGAGAGGATCTAGCGAAGGCCGACTACGAGCAGTACTTC.

The CDR3 loop reads CASSLGGPADYGYTF. CDR3 DNA sequence: TGCGCCAGCAGCTTGGGAGGGCCCGCGGATTATGGCTACACCTTC. The chain uses TRBV5-1 and TRBJ1-2; D ambiguous. This CDR3 contains 15 residues. CDR1 SGHRS and CDR2 YFSETQ come from the germline V gene. V lost 0 bases to trimming and J lost 5 bases, with 14 bases between them.